What follows are 2 T cell receptor beta chains derived from one specimen sequenced in a study of Graves' ophthalmopathy and Graves' hyperthyroidism. Amplification of the TCR beta CDR3 regions used RNA transcripts (as template). First-round RT-PCR employed HTBI primers, with a second-round multiplex PCR after it. TCRdb re-analysed the multiplex PCR reads in MiXCR, keeping a single row per CDR3 protein. The sample carries 500,000 to 700,000 distinct CDR3 sequences, 39% recorded once. Input material: peripheral blood or thyroid tissue (not recorded which). The source of these receptors is an adult man with Graves' hyperthyroidism.

J is TRBJ2-2 and V is TRBV6-5, with D uncertain. The CDR3 covers 17 residues. Looked up from germline, CDR1 is MNHEY and CDR2 is SVGAGI. The V gene lost 1 base and the J gene lost 0 bases, with 12 bases spanning the gap. CDR3 sequence: CASSYLPGLPNTGELFF. CDR3 DNA: TGTGCCAGCAGTTACTTGCCCGGGCTCCCGAACACCGGGGAGCTGTTTTTT.

This clonotype was seen at least ten times. The CDR3 DNA reads TGTGCCAGCAGTTTTGGTATTTCGTACAGGCCTCAAGAGACCCAGTACTTC. Translation: CASSFGISYRPQETQYF. The genes are TRBV12-3 or TRBV12-4 and TRBJ2-5; a weak D match, TRBD1 (5 bases). The ends were cut back, 3 bases at V and 2 bases at J, with 19 bases in the middle. CDR3 length: 17 residues.